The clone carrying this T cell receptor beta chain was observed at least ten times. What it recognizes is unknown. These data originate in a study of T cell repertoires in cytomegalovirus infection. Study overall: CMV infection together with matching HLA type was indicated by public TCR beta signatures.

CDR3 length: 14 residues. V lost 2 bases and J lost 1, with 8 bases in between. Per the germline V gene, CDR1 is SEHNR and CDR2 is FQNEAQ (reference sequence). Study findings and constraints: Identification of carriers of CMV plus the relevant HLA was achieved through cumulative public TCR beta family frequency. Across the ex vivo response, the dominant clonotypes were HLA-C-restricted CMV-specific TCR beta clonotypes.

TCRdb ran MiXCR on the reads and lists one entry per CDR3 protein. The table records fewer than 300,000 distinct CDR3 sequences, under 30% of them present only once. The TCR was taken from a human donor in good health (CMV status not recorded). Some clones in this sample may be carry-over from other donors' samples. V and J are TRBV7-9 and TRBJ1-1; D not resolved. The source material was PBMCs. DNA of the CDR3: TGTGCCAGCAGCTTAAACGGCCCGAACACTGAAGCTTTCTTT. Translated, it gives CASSLNGPNTEAFF. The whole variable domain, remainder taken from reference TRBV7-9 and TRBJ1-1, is DTGVSQNPRHKITKRGQNVTFRCDPISEHNRLYWYRQTLGQGPEFLTYFQNEAQLEKSRLLSDRFSAERPKGSFSTLEIQRTEQGDSAMYLCASSLNGPNTEAFFGQGTRLTVV.